A single sample gave rise to the 29 T cell receptor beta chains below, sequenced in a study of blood T cell repertoires in COVID-19. Repertoires were generated with immunoSEQ multiplex PCR, while TCRdb's copy carries only in-frame clones and drops some. The sample lists fewer than 500,000 clones; about 90% were seen once. Specimen: peripheral blood. The source is a man between 18 and 29 years old with COVID-19, enrolled during active disease.

This clone occurred once. The chain carries TRBV12-5 and TRBJ1-2; the D gene is possibly TRBD1 (6 bases). Germline lookup yields CDR1 LGHNT and CDR2 FRNRAP. The CDR3 runs to 15 residues. Deletions cut 2 bases from V and 3 bases from J, with 13 bases between. The CDR3 loop is CASGLPEWTDYGYTF. CDR3 DNA: TGTGCTAGTGGTTTGCCCGAGTGGACAGACTATGGCTACACCTTC.

As regards this clone: At one end the junction does not follow the germline gene, possibly because of a read error. The V gene is TRBV6-1, the J gene TRBJ2-1; tentative D call: TRBD1 (6 bases). This CDR3 comprises 11 residues. From germline, CDR1 is MNHNS and CDR2 SASEGT. This CDR3 is CASSEIETGVF. CDR3 coding DNA: TGTGCCAGCAGTGAAATTGAGACAGGAGTCTTC.

The chain employs TRBV27 and TRBJ2-2, with D perhaps TRBD2 (5 bases). Germline V gene lookup returns CDR1 MNHEY and CDR2 SMNVEV (reference sequence). V was clipped by 1 base and J by 2 bases, with 17 bases between them. This CDR3 contains 18 residues. The DNA of the CDR3 is TGTGCCAGCAGTTTATTTGCGGGTCTTTCAATTAACACCGGGGAGCTGTTTTTT. Its translation is CASSLFAGLSINTGELFF.

The chain employs TRBV6-4 and TRBJ1-1; D possibly corresponds to TRBD1 (5 bases). Germline loops: CDR1 MRHNA, CDR2 SNTAGT. Trimming shortened V by 7 bases and J by 1 base, and 10 bases separated the two germline ends. The CDR3 loop spans 13 amino acids. This CDR3 reads CASMDNSNTEAFF. The CDR3 region has the DNA TGTGCCAGCATGGACAATTCGAACACTGAAGCTTTCTTT.

The chain combines TRBV2 with TRBJ2-1, with TRBD1 matching over 9 bases. Trimming took 4 bases from V and 8 from J; bases not matched to a gene: 9. This CDR3 region has 15 residues. Germline values: CDR1 SNHLY, CDR2 FYNNEI. The CDR3 bases are TGTGCCAGCAGTGCCGGGACAGGGTCGGGAGATGAGCAGTTCTTC. The encoded protein is CASSAGTGSGDEQFF.

The chain uses TRBV10-3 and TRBJ1-4, with TRBD1 matching 9 bases. The J segment lost 5 bases and the V segment lost 5 bases, leaving 3 bases of the junction unmatched. In germline, CDR1 is ENHRY, CDR2 SYGVKD. This CDR3 has 14 amino acids. For the CDR3, the DNA is TGTGCCATCAGTCAGGGACAGGGAAATGAAAAACTGTTTTTT. Translated: CAISQGQGNEKLFF.

This chain uses TRBV28 with TRBJ2-7; 9 nucleotides line up with TRBD1. The V gene's germline CDR1 is MDHEN and CDR2 SYDVKM. J was trimmed by 5 bases and V by 5 bases; bases with no gene match: 7. CDR3 length equals 14 residues. The CDR3 DNA is TGTGCCAGCAGTCCGCCGGGACAGGGCCACGAGCAGTACTTC. Its translation is CASSPPGQGHEQYF. Supplemented by reference TRBV28 and TRBJ2-7, the full variable domain reads DVKVTQSSRYLVKRTGEKVFLECVQDMDHENMFWYRQDPGLGLRLIYFSYDVKMKEKGDIPEGYSVSREKKERFSLILESASTNQTSMYLCASSPPGQGHEQYFGPGTRLTVT.

The chain employs TRBV11-2 and TRBJ1-5, with 8 bases that match TRBD1. Losses at the gene ends were 5 bases for V and 2 bases for J; bases not matched to a gene: 11. The CDR3 length is 17 residues. Germline V gene sequence: CDR1 SGHAT, CDR2 FQNNGV. CDR3 loop: CASSPSHSTGGNQPQHF. CDR3 sequence (DNA): TGTGCCAGCAGCCCTTCCCATTCGACAGGGGGCAATCAGCCCCAGCATTTT.

This clone was seen a handful of times. The V call is TRBV28, the J call TRBJ2-7, with D maybe TRBD1 (6 bases). Germline CDR1 reads MDHEN; CDR2 reads SYDVKM. This CDR3 is built from 11 residues. V lost 8 bases, J lost 2 bases, and 7 bases lay in between. As DNA, the CDR3 is TGTGCCAGCGGACAGACCTACGAGCAGTACTTC. This translates into CASGQTYEQYF.

J is TRBJ1-6 and V is TRBV7-6; D is perhaps TRBD1 (6 bases). The CDR3 totals 15 residues. Germline CDR1 SGHVS, CDR2 FNYEAQ. Between the trimmed V and J ends, which lost 5 bases and 5 bases, there was a span of 13 bases. CDR3 loop: CASSPTTGHNSPLHF. The CDR3 DNA sequence: TGTGCCAGCAGCCCGACGACAGGCCATAATTCACCCCTCCACTTT. The whole variable domain, filled in from reference TRBV7-6 and TRBJ1-6, reads GAGVSQSPRYKVTKRGQDVALRCDPISGHVSLYWYRQALGQGPEFLTYFNYEAQQDKSGLPNDRFSAERPEGSISTLTIQRTEQRDSAMYRCASSPTTGHNSPLHFGNGTRLTVT.

The chain has TRBV30 and TRBJ2-1; 12 bases match TRBD2. The germline V gene encodes CDR1 GTSNPN and CDR2 SVGIG (reference sequence). This CDR3 is 15 amino acids long. V was pared by 1 base and J by 8 bases, with 6 bases of the junction left unmatched. CDR3 protein: CAWSGLAGVLDEQFF. The CDR3 coding sequence is TGTGCCTGGAGTGGACTAGCGGGAGTCTTGGATGAGCAGTTCTTC.

The V call is TRBV25-1, the J call TRBJ1-4; 7 bases align to TRBD1. Trimming cost V 2 bases and J 5 bases; bases outside gene matches: 5. The germline V gene has CDR1 MGHDK and CDR2 SYGVNS. The CDR3 has 15 amino acids. The CDR3 is CASSEGGTDNEKLFF. CDR3 nucleotides: TGTGCCAGCAGTGAAGGGGGGACAGACAATGAAAAACTGTTTTTT.

V gene TRBV2 combines with J gene TRBJ2-2; 7 bases are a match to TRBD2. The CDR3 runs to 16 residues. CDR1 is SNHLY, CDR2 FYNNEI, per germline. The V and J ends lost 2 bases and 1 base, in that order; junction bases with no gene match: 4. DNA of the CDR3: TGTGCCAGCAGTGAACCTAGCGGCAAGAACACCGGGGAGCTGTTTTTT. Encoded protein: CASSEPSGKNTGELFF.

CDR3 DNA: TGTGCCAGCAGGAAATACCGAACAATCACCGACACCGGGGAGCTGTTTTTT. Translation: CASRKYRTITDTGELFF. The chain has TRBV28 and TRBJ2-2; no definite D call. Germline V gives CDR1 MDHEN, CDR2 SYDVKM. V was clipped by 6 bases and J by 3 bases, with 20 bases between them. The CDR3 runs 17 residues.

The gene calls are TRBV10-3 and TRBJ2-7, with D perhaps TRBD1 (6 bases). The CDR3 is 12 amino acids. Germline V gene sequence: CDR1 ENHRY, CDR2 SYGVKD. V lost 8 bases and J 3 bases, leaving 11 bases between the germline ends. CDR3 sequence: CAIDSGDYEQYF. The CDR3 DNA reads as TGTGCCATCGACTCAGGGGACTACGAGCAGTACTTC.

V is TRBV5-4 and J is TRBJ2-3; the D is unclear. Trimming stripped 4 bases from V and 6 bases from J, with 12 bases between. The CDR3 runs 13 residues. The germline CDR1 and CDR2 sequences are SGHNT and YYREEE (reference sequence). CDR3 in amino acids: CASSLPPGDTQYF. The CDR3, as DNA: TGTGCCAGCAGCCTTCCCCCCGGGGATACGCAGTATTTT. Based on the CDR3 plus reference TRBV5-4 and TRBJ2-3, the full variable domain is ETGVTQSPTHLIKTRGQQVTLRCSSQSGHNTVSWYQQALGQGPQFIFQYYREEENGRGNFPPRFSGLQFPNYSSELNVNALELDDSALYLCASSLPPGDTQYFGPGTRLTVL.

V and J are TRBV4-1 and TRBJ2-7; 7 nucleotides match TRBD1. After removal of 5 bases from V and 4 bases from J, the junction contained 8 bases not matched to a gene. The CDR3 is 14 residues long. CDR1 is MGHRA, CDR2 YSYEKL, per germline. The CDR3 sequence: CASSSRQGPYEQYF. CDR3 bases: TGCGCCAGCAGCAGTCGACAGGGTCCTTACGAGCAGTACTTC.

The V and J genes are TRBV18 and TRBJ1-1; no reliable D call. The CDR3 length is 14 residues. Deletions cut 3 bases from V and 2 bases from J, with 10 bases between. Germline-derived CDR1 and CDR2 are KGHSH and LQKENI. The CDR3 is CASSPSKSNTEAFF. The CDR3, as DNA: TGTGCCAGCTCACCTTCGAAGAGTAACACTGAAGCTTTCTTT.

The DNA of the CDR3 is TGTGCCAGCAGCTTAGAACCTCTGAGCTCCTACGAGCAGTACTTC. It encodes CASSLEPLSSYEQYF. The chain has TRBV7-2 and TRBJ2-7; D gene unclear. V dropped 1 base and J dropped 0 bases, with 10 bases sitting between them. CDR3 length equals 15 residues. Per the germline V gene, CDR1 is SGHTA and CDR2 is FQGNSA.

The count of this clone is one. The chain is built from TRBV6-5 and TRBJ1-2; possible D gene TRBD1, 5 bases. Germline V CDR1 and CDR2: MNHEY, SVGAGI. Trimming cost V 4 bases and J 3 bases, with 15 bases left between them. The CDR3 has 15 amino acids. The CDR3 region has the DNA TGTGCCAGCAGTTCCCAAGCGGGGGGGGACTATGGCTACACCTTC. Amino acids: CASSSQAGGDYGYTF.

The chain combines TRBV29-1 with TRBJ2-2, with 8 bases lining up with TRBD1. Trimming at V came to 6 bases and at J to 5 bases, leaving 8 bases not matched to a gene. The germline V gene has CDR1 SQVTM and CDR2 ANQGSEA. The CDR3 consists of 14 residues. The CDR3 DNA sequence: TGCAGCGTCCTTGGACAGGGAGGAACCGGGGAGCTGTTTTTT. Its protein is CSVLGQGGTGELFF.

The chain carries TRBV6-5 and TRBJ2-7, with TRBD2 matching 14 bases. The CDR3 runs 14 residues. V was pared by 7 bases and J by 7 bases, with 6 bases of the junction left unmatched. Germline values: CDR1 MNHEY, CDR2 SVGAGI. The DNA of the CDR3 is TGTGCCAGCAAGCCGGGACTAGCGGGAGATGAGCAGTACTTC. Translating gives CASKPGLAGDEQYF.

This chain uses TRBV11-2 with TRBJ2-1; 11 bases map to TRBD2. V gave up 3 bases and J gave up 4 bases; unmatched junction bases: 14. Germline CDR1 reads SGHAT; CDR2 reads FQNNGV. The CDR3 totals 19 residues. The CDR3 is CASSFSATSGKGLYNEQFF. DNA for the CDR3: TGTGCCAGCAGCTTTTCCGCGACTAGCGGGAAGGGTCTATACAATGAGCAGTTCTTC.

This chain joins TRBV9 and TRBJ1-4, with a possible D match to TRBD1 (6 bases). Germline CDR1 is SGDLS and CDR2 is YYNGEE. The CDR3 totals 14 residues. The V end lost 0 bases, the J end lost 7 bases, and 10 bases lay between the germline ends. The CDR3 loop is CASSVGGGGEKLFF. The CDR3 region has the DNA TGTGCCAGCAGCGTAGGAGGGGGTGGTGAAAAACTGTTTTTT. Complete variable domain (other parts from reference TRBV9 and TRBJ1-4): DSGVTQTPKHLITATGQRVTLRCSPRSGDLSVYWYQQSLDQGLQFLIQYYNGEERAKGNILERFSAQQFPDLHSELNLSSLELGDSALYFCASSVGGGGEKLFFGSGTQLSVL.

The V call is TRBV7-2, the J call TRBJ1-4; TRBD1 matches 7 bases. The V segment lost 4 bases and the J segment 7 bases; nucleotides outside the gene matches: 3. Germline CDR1 and CDR2: SGHTA and FQGNSA. The CDR3 length is 13 residues. As DNA, the CDR3 is TGTGCCAGCAGCTATGACAGGGCTGAAAAACTGTTTTTT. Its protein product is CASSYDRAEKLFF.

Note on this clone: One junction end disagrees with the germline gene, perhaps due to a read error. This rearrangement joins TRBV6-5 to TRBJ1-2; 8 nucleotides align to TRBD1. The CDR3 is made up of 15 amino acids. CDR1 and CDR2 from the germline V gene are MNHEY and SVGAGI. CDR3 bases: TGTGCCAGCAGTCACTCCGTCAGGGGGCACTATGGCTACACCTTC. Amino acids: CASSHSVRGHYGYTF.

This clone was counted a single time. The chain links TRBV7-9 to TRBJ2-1; 14 bases align to TRBD2. CDR1 is SEHNR and CDR2 is FQNEAQ in the germline V gene (reference sequence). J was trimmed by 1 base and V by 1 base; bases with no gene match: 6. The CDR3 covers 19 residues. CDR3 loop: CASSLVGTSGSRSYNEQFF. In DNA, the CDR3 is TGTGCCAGCAGCTTAGTCGGGACTAGCGGGAGTCGGTCCTACAATGAGCAGTTCTTC.

The J gene is TRBJ2-5, the V gene TRBV5-1; 13 positions match TRBD2. This CDR3 region has 15 residues. Germline V gene lookup returns CDR1 SGHRS and CDR2 YFSETQ. With 4 bases clipped from V and 5 bases from J, the junction kept 5 bases outside the gene matches. CDR3 coding DNA: TGCGCCAGCAGCACTAGCGGGGGGGCCGTCGAGACCCAGTACTTC. Translating gives CASSTSGGAVETQYF.

The chain combines TRBV24-1 with TRBJ1-5, with TRBD1 as a possible D gene (5 bases). The ends were cut back, 7 bases at V and 3 bases at J, with 6 bases in the middle. The CDR3 consists of 12 residues. The germline CDR1 and CDR2 sequences are KGHDR and SFDVKD. The CDR3 is CATSRDNQPQHF. The DNA for the CDR3 is TGTGCCACCAGCAGGGACAATCAGCCCCAGCATTTT.